This record covers a single TCR beta chain. The V gene end was trimmed by 10 bases and the J gene end by 5 bases; junction bases not matched to a gene: 18. CDR1 and CDR2 (germline): LNHDA, SQIVND (reference sequence). The CDR3 has 17 amino acids. The record originates from a study of blood T cell repertoires in COVID-19. Study details: Some COVID-19 samples were acute and others convalescent; all came from the United States, Italy and Spain. T cells, B-cell-depleted T cells, or PBMCs provided the cDNA or gDNA that served as material.

Using immunoSEQ multiplex PCR, the repertoire was profiled, and TCRdb retains in-frame clones only, with some absent. The sample has roughly 300,000 clones, over 75% seen once. This clonotype originated in a human donor in a cohort sampled during active COVID-19. The sample taken for sequencing was peripheral blood. This sequence joins TRBV19 and TRBJ1-4, with 8 bases lining up with TRBD1. CDR3 DNA: TGTGCCACCAACCCCCGCCCAGGGGGCAACGGGAATGAAAAACTGTTTTTT. It yields the protein CATNPRPGGNGNEKLFF.